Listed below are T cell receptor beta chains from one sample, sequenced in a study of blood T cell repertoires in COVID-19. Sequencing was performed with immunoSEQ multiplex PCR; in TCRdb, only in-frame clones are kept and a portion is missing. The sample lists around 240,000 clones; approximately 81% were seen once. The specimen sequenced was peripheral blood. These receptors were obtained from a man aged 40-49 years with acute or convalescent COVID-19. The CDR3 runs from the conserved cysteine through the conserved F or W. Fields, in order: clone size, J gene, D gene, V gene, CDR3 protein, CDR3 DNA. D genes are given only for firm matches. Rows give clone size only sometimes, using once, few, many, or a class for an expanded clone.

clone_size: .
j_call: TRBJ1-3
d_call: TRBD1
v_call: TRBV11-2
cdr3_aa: CASSSPDRAENTIYF
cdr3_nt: TGTGCCAGCAGCTCCCCCGACAGGGCTGAAAACACCATATATTTT

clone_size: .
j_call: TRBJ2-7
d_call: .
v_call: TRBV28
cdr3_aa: CASSFPLTGNTYEQYF
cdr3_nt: TGTGCCAGCAGTTTCCCACTAACAGGGAACACCTACGAGCAGTACTTC

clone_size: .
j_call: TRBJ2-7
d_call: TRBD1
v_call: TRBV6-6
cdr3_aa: CASSIGQGRYEQYF
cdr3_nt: TGTGCCAGCAGTATCGGACAGGGGAGGTACGAGCAGTACTTC

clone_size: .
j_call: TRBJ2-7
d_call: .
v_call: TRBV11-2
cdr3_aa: CASALGGHTYEQYF
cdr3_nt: TGTGCCAGCGCCCTAGGAGGCCATACCTACGAGCAGTACTTC

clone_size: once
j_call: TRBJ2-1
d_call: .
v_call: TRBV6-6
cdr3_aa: CASNWAGPNNEQFF
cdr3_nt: TGTGCCAGCAATTGGGCAGGGCCCAACAATGAGCAGTTCTTC

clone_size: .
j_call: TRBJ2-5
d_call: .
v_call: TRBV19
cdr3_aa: CASRTLKETQYF
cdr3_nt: TGTGCCAGTCGTACCCTTAAAGAGACCCAGTACTTC

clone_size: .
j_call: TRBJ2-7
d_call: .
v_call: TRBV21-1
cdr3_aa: CASSKTPGGSYEQYF
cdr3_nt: TGTGCCAGCAGCAAAACCCCGGGGGGCTCCTACGAGCAGTACTTC

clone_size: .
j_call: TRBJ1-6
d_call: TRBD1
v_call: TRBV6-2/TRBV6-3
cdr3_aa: CASSPDRGGEPLHF
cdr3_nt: TGTGCCAGCAGTCCGGACAGGGGAGGGGAACCCCTCCACTTT

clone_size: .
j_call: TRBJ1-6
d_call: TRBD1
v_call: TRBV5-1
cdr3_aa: CASSPGQVYSPLHF
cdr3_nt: TGCGCCAGCAGCCCGGGACAGGTCTATTCACCCCTCCACTTT

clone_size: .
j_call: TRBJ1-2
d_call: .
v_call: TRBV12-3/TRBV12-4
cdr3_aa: CASSLVGNYGYTF
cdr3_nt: TGTGCCAGCAGTTTAGTCGGTAACTATGGCTACACCTTC

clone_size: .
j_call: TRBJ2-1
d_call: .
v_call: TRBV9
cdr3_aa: CASSVDGGPGNEQFF
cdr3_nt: TGTGCCAGCAGCGTAGACGGGGGGCCAGGCAATGAGCAGTTCTTC

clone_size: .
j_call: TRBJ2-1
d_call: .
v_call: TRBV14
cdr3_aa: CASSPWESVYNEQFF
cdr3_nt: TGTGCCAGCAGCCCATGGGAGTCAGTCTACAATGAGCAGTTCTTC

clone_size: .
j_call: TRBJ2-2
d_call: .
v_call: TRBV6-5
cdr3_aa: CASTSGIGELFF
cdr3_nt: TGTGCCAGCACCTCAGGGATCGGGGAGCTGTTTTTT

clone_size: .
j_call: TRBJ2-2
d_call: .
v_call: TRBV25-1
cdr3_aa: CASGPRTNTGELFF
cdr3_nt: TGTGCCAGTGGGCCCCGTACAAACACCGGGGAGCTGTTTTTT

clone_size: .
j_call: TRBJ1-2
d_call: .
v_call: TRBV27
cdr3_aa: CASSLSAQGGGYTF
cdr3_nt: TGTGCCAGCAGTTTATCCGCGCAGGGTGGTGGCTACACCTTC

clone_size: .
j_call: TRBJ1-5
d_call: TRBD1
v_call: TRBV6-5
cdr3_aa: CASRRTGGLKEPQHF
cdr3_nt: TGTGCCAGCAGGAGGACAGGGGGGCTCAAGGAGCCCCAGCATTTT

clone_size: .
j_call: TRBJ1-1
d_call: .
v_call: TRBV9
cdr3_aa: CASSAGQNTEAFF
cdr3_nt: TGTGCCAGCAGCGCGGGTCAGAACACTGAAGCTTTCTTT

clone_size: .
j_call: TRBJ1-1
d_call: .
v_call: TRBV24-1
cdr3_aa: CATSDLGGAEAFF
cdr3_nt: TGTGCCACCAGTGATTTGGGCGGGGCTGAAGCTTTCTTT

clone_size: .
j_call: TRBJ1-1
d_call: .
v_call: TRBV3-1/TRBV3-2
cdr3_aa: CASSQAGTTNTEAFF
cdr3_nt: TGTGCCAGCAGCCAAGCCGGGACAACCAACACTGAAGCTTTCTTT

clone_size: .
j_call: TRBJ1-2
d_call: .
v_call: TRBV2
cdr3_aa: CASSDINYGYTF
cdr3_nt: TGTGCCAGCAGTGACATTAACTATGGCTACACCTTC

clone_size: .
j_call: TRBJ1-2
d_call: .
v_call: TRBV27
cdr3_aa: CASSPMVGNMDSLGYTF
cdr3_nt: TGTGCCAGCAGTCCCATGGTGGGTAATATGGACAGTCTCGGCTACACCTTC

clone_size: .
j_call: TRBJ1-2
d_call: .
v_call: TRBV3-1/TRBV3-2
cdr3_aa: CASSQAGNYGYTF
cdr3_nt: TGTGCCAGCAGCCAAGCAGGGAACTATGGCTACACCTTC

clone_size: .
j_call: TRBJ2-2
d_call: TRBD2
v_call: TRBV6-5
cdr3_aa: CASSPGLAGSGELFF
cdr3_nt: TGTGCCAGCAGCCCGGGACTAGCGGGGTCCGGGGAGCTGTTTTTT

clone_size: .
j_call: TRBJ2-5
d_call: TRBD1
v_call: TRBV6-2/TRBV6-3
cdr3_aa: CASSPQGTLRETQYF
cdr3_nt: TGTGCCAGCAGCCCACAGGGGACCCTGAGGGAGACCCAGTACTTC

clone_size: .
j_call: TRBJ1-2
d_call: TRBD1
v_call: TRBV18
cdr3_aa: CASSPGTDYGYTF
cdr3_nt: TGTGCCAGCTCCCCGGGGACAGACTATGGCTACACCTTC

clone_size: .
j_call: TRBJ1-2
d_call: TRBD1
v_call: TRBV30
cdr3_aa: CAGDRDHDGYTF
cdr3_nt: TGTGCCGGAGACAGGGATCACGATGGCTACACCTTC

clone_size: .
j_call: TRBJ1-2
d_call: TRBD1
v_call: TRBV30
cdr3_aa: CAWGAFGTGENTF
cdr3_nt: TGTGCCTGGGGCGCTTTCGGGACAGGGGAGAACACCTTC

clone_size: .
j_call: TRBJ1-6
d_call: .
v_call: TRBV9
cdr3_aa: CASSLTGLNSPLHF
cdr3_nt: TGTGCCAGCAGCCTCACGGGACTTAATTCACCCCTCCACTTT

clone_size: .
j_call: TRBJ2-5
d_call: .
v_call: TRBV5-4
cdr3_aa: CASSLGASQETQYF
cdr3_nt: TGTGCCAGCAGCTTAGGGGCCTCTCAAGAGACCCAGTACTTC

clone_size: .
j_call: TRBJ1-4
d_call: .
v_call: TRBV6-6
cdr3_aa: CASSYSAGPNEKLFF
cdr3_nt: TGTGCCAGCAGTTACTCGGCGGGACCTAATGAAAAACTGTTTTTT

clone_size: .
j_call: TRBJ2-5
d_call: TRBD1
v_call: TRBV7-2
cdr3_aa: CASSTRQGEGETQYF
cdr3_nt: TGTGCCAGCAGCACCCGACAGGGAGAGGGAGAGACCCAGTACTTC

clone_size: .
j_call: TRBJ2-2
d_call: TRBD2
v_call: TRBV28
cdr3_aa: CASSLGGAQTGELFF
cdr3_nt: TGTGCCAGCAGTTTGGGAGGGGCACAGACCGGGGAGCTGTTTTTT

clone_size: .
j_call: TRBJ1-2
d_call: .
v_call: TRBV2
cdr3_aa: CASSEETSYGYTF
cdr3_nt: TGTGCCAGCAGTGAAGAGACTTCCTATGGCTACACCTTC

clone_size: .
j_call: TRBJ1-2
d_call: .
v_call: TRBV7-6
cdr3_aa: CASSRTKGDYGYTF
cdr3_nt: TGTGCCAGCAGCCGAACTAAGGGGGACTATGGCTACACCTTC

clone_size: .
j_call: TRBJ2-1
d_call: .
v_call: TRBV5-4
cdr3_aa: CASSLDSGEQFF
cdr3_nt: TGTGCCAGCAGCTTGGACTCAGGTGAGCAGTTCTTC

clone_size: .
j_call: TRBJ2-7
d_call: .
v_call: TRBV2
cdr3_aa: CASRRDLTGNYEQYF
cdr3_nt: TGTGCCAGCAGGAGAGACCTTACAGGGAACTACGAGCAGTACTTC

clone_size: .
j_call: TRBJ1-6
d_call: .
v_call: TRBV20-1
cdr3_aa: CSASGGSPLHF
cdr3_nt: TGCAGTGCAAGCGGGGGCTCACCCCTCCACTTT

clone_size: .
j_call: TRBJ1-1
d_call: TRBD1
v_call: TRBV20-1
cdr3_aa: CSGDRETEAFF
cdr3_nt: TGCAGTGGGGACAGAGAAACTGAAGCTTTCTTT